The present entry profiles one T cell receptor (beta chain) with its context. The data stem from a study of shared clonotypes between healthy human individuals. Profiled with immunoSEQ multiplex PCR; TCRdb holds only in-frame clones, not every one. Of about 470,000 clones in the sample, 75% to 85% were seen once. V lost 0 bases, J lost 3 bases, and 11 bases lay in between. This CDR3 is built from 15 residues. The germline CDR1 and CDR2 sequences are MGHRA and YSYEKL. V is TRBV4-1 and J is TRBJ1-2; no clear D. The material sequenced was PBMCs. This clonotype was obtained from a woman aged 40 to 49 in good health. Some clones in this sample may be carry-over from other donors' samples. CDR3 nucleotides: TGCGCCAGCAGCCAAGATCTTCTGGGTGACTATGGCTACACCTTC. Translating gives CASSQDLLGDYGYTF.